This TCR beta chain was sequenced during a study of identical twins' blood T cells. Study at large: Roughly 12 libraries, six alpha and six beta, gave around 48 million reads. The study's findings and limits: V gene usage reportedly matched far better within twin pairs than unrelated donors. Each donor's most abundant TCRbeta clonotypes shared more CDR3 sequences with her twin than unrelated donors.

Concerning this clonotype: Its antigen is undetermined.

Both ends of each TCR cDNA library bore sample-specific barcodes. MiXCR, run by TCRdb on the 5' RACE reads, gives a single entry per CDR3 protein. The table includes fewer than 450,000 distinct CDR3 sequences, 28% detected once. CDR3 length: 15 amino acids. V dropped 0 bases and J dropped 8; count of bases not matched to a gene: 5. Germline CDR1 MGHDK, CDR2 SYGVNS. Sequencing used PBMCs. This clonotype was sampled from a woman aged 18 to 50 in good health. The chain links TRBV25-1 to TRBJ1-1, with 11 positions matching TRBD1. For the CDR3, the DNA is TGTGCCAGCAGTGAATATGGACAGGGGGCTGGGGAAGCTTTCTTT. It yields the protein CASSEYGQGAGEAFF.